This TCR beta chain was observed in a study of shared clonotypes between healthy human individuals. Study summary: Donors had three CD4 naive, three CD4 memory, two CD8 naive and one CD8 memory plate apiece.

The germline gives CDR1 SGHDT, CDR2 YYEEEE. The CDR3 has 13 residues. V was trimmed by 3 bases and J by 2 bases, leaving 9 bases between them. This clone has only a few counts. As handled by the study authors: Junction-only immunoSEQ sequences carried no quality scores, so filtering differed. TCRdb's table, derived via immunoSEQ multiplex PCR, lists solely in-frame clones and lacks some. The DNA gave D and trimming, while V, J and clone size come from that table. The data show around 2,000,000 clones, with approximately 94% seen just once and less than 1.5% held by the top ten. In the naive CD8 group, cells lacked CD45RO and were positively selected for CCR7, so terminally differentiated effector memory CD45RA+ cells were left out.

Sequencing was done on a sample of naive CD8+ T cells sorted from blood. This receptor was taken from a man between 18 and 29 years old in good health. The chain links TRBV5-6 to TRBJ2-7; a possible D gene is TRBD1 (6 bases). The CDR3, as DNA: TGTGCCAGCAGCTGGACAGTTACCTACGAGCAGTACTTC. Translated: CASSWTVTYEQYF.